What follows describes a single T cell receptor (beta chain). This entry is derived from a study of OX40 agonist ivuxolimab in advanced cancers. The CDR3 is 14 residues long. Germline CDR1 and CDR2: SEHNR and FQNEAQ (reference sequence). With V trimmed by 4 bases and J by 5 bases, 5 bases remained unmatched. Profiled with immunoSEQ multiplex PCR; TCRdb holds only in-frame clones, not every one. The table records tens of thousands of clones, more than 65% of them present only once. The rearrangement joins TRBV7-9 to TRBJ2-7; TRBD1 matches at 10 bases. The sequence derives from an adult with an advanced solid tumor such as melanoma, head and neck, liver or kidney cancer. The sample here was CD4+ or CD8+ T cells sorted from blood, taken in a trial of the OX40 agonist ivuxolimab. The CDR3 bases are TGTGCCAGCAGCTGGGACAGGGGTGTCGACGAGCAGTACTTC. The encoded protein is CASSWDRGVDEQYF.